This passage covers 14 T cell receptor beta chains from one sample sequenced in a study of PD-L1 blockade in urothelial cancer. Specified time point: pretreatment peripheral blood. Data came from immunoSEQ multiplex PCR; TCRdb stores just in-frame clones and leaves some out. The repertoire holds roughly 51,000 clones, more than 65% seen once, with 10% in the top ten. The sample in question was PBMCs, obtained around atezolizumab (anti-PD-L1) treatment. The receptor set was obtained from a man between 65 and 85 years old with urothelial cancer.

The chain couples TRBV10-3 to TRBJ1-2, with 8 bases matching TRBD1. Trimming took 4 bases from V and 8 from J; bases not matched to a gene: 6. CDR3 length: 13 amino acids. Germline CDR1 and CDR2: ENHRY and SYGVKD. CDR3 sequence: CAISAGQGDGYTF. As DNA, the CDR3 is TGTGCCATCAGTGCAGGACAGGGAGACGGCTACACCTTC.

The chain uses TRBV5-1 and TRBJ2-5; D might be TRBD1 (6 bases). Looked up from germline, CDR1 is SGHRS and CDR2 is YFSETQ. This CDR3 contains 16 residues. V was cut by 2 bases and J by 2 bases, with 16 bases left in between. CDR3 nucleotides: TGCGCCAGCAGCTTTCTAGCCGGGACATCTCAAGAGACCCAGTACTTC. This codes for CASSFLAGTSQETQYF.

The chain joins TRBV19 to TRBJ2-7; the match to TRBD2 covers 10 bases. Germline V gives CDR1 LNHDA, CDR2 SQIVND (reference sequence). Trimming cost V 6 bases and J 4 bases; bases outside gene matches: 18. The CDR3 loop spans 18 amino acids. In nucleotides, the CDR3 is TGTGCCAGTAGCCGCGCGGACCCTTCTAGCGGGAGAATGTACGAGCAGTACTTC. Amino acid sequence: CASSRADPSSGRMYEQYF.

The gene calls are TRBV28 and TRBJ2-7; 8 bases are a match to TRBD1. Germline V gene data show CDR1 as MDHEN and CDR2 as SYDVKM. The V and J ends lost 6 bases and 5 bases, in that order; junction bases with no gene match: 12. This CDR3 region has 15 residues. The DNA of the CDR3 is TGTGCCAGCAGACTTCCGACAGGGGCGTATGACGAGCAGTACTTC. Its translation is CASRLPTGAYDEQYF.

The rearrangement uses TRBV4-1 and TRBJ2-2; TRBD2 matches at 9 bases. Germline CDR1 is MGHRA and CDR2 is YSYEKL. After removal of 1 base from V and 2 bases from J, the junction contained 2 bases not matched to a gene. CDR3 length equals 16 residues. CDR3 DNA sequence: TGCGCCAGCAGCCAAGGACTAGCGGTAAACACCGGGGAGCTGTTTTTT. It is translated as CASSQGLAVNTGELFF.

This clone was counted only a few times. The chain recombines TRBV6-6 with TRBJ2-7, with D perhaps matching TRBD1 (6 bases). The ends were cut back, 7 bases at V and 2 bases at J, with 15 bases in the middle. The germline V gene encodes CDR1 MNHNY and CDR2 SVGAGI (reference sequence). CDR3 size: 14 residues. CDR3 coding DNA: TGTGCCAGCACCGACAGGACGAGGGCCTACGAGCAGTACTTC. Protein sequence: CASTDRTRAYEQYF.

The chain has TRBV9 and TRBJ2-1, with D perhaps TRBD2 (5 bases). The CDR3 covers 14 residues. Germline lookup yields CDR1 SGDLS and CDR2 YYNGEE. Trimming took off 3 bases at V and 10 bases at J, with 17 bases between the two ends. The CDR3 is CASSANTRIDEQFF. The DNA for the CDR3 is TGTGCCAGCAGCGCAAATACTAGGATCGACGAGCAGTTCTTC.

V and J are TRBV6-1 and TRBJ1-4; 9 positions agree with TRBD1. This CDR3 has 17 amino acids. The trim removed 4 bases at V and 8 bases at J, leaving 14 bases unmatched. Germline V gene lookup returns CDR1 MNHNS and CDR2 SASEGT. The CDR3 spells CASSADLTGGGREKLFF. Written as DNA, the CDR3 is TGTGCCAGCAGTGCAGATCTGACAGGGGGAGGAAGAGAAAAACTGTTTTTT.

This chain's CDR3 is CASSSNSGKGFYEQYF. As DNA, the CDR3 is TGTGCCAGCAGCTCGAACAGCGGGAAAGGATTCTACGAGCAGTACTTC. This sequence joins TRBV11-2 and TRBJ2-7, with TRBD2 identical over 7 bases. After removal of 4 bases from V and 3 bases from J, the junction contained 12 bases not matched to a gene. The CDR3 has 16 residues. Germline-derived CDR1 and CDR2 are SGHAT and FQNNGV.

This clone was counted only a few times. The rearrangement uses TRBV10-3 and TRBJ1-4; D not certain. Germline assignment: CDR1 ENHRY and CDR2 SYGVKD. The CDR3 has 14 amino acids. Deletions cut 2 bases from V and 4 bases from J, with 8 bases between. The DNA for the CDR3 is TGTGCCATCAGTGAGAGGTCGGGTAATGAAAAACTGTTTTTT. Protein product: CAISERSGNEKLFF.

The chain couples TRBV5-1 to TRBJ2-2; 7 bases agree with TRBD2. CDR1 and CDR2 from the germline V gene are SGHRS and YFSETQ. V was clipped by 4 bases and J by 2 bases; unmatched bases: 5. This CDR3 comprises 15 residues. This CDR3 reads CASSESGINTGELFF. The CDR3 coding sequence is TGCGCCAGCAGCGAGAGCGGGATCAACACCGGGGAGCTGTTTTTT. Drawing the rest from reference TRBV5-1 and TRBJ2-2, the complete variable domain is KAGVTQTPRYLIKTRGQQVTLSCSPISGHRSVSWYQQTPGQGLQFLFEYFSETQRNKGNFPGRFSGRQFSNSRSEMNVSTLELGDSALYLCASSESGINTGELFFGEGSRLTVL.

The V gene is TRBV7-6, the J gene TRBJ2-3; 9 positions match TRBD2. The CDR3 consists of 15 residues. Per germline, CDR1 SGHVS and CDR2 FNYEAQ. V shed 4 bases, J shed 5 bases, and the junction held 7 bases outside the gene matches. The CDR3 loop is CASSSLAGVGDTQYF. CDR3 bases: TGTGCCAGCAGCTCCTTAGCGGGAGTAGGAGATACGCAGTATTTT.

The chain carries TRBV10-3 and TRBJ2-5; D gene uncertain. Deletions cut 3 bases from V and 4 bases from J, with 6 bases between. The CDR3 is 12 residues long. The germline CDR1 and CDR2 sequences are ENHRY and SYGVKD. CDR3 bases: TGTGCCATCAGTGACGCGCCAGAGACCCAGTACTTC. This encodes CAISDAPETQYF.

The chain recombines TRBV7-8 with TRBJ2-7, with 12 bases aligning to TRBD2. Germline CDR1 is SGHVS and CDR2 is FQNEAQ. The V and J ends lost 5 bases and 8 bases, in that order; junction bases with no gene match: 4. The CDR3 is 13 residues long. This CDR3 is CASSRLAGEQQYF. CDR3 DNA: TGTGCCAGCAGCCGACTAGCGGGAGAACAGCAGTACTTC.